This T cell receptor (beta chain) was sequenced for a study of T cell clonotyping in hematopoietic cell transplantation. Study-level findings and limits: Pathologically expanded recipient clonotypes increased progressively from day 30 to day 180 as diversity fell.

CDR1 and CDR2 from the germline V gene are MNHEY and SVGAGI. The CDR3 consists of 15 residues. With V trimmed by 5 bases and J by 3 bases, 7 bases remained unmatched. Of note for this clone: Its target is unknown.

TCRdb keeps only in-frame clones here, not all; method: immunoSEQ multiplex PCR. Of roughly 14,000 clones listed, around 84% are singletons. This rearrangement joins TRBV6-5 to TRBJ1-5, with TRBD1 matching 7 bases. The sequence was collected from a male patient aged 45 to 59 who had an allogeneic stem cell transplant from an unrelated donor, so T cells may come from the graft donor. Some clones in this sample may be carry-over from other donors' samples. Source: PBMCs, taken 100 days after allogeneic stem cell transplant. As DNA, the CDR3 is TGTGCCAGCAGTAGTCAAGGGGGCCTCAATCAGCCCCAGCATTTT. Translation: CASSSQGGLNQPQHF.